Listed below are T cell receptor beta chains from one sample, sequenced in a study of cytomegalovirus exposure and HLA in healthy donors. Clones were sequenced by immunoSEQ multiplex PCR, and TCRdb holds only the in-frame ones, with some missing. The table has roughly 67,000 clones, approximately 80% seen once. The sample consisted of PBMCs. The receptor source for this set is a woman in her twenties or thirties in good health and CMV-seronegative. CDR3s include the opening cysteine and the closing phenylalanine or tryptophan. The D gene is left open where the match is weak.

cdr3_aa cdr3_nt v_call cdr3_length j_call d_call
CASTMGQGSYEQYF TGTGCCAGTACCATGGGGCAGGGATCCTACGAGCAGTACTTC TRBV19 14 TRBJ2-7 .
CASSFPQATLYEQYF TGTGCCAGCAGCTTCCCCCAGGCGACCCTCTACGAGCAGTACTTC TRBV7-9 15 TRBJ2-7 .
CASRPKDRLNTEAFF TGTGCCAGCAGACCCAAGGACAGGCTGAACACTGAAGCTTTCTTT TRBV7-9 15 TRBJ1-1 TRBD1
CASNPPGQGAHTEAFF TGTGCCAGCAACCCACCGGGGCAGGGGGCGCACACTGAAGCTTTCTTT TRBV19 16 TRBJ1-1 TRBD1
CASRPKSGGNSPLHF TGTGCCAGCAGGCCGAAATCGGGTGGGAATTCACCCCTCCACTTT TRBV27 15 TRBJ1-6 .
CASSSGGTYNSPLHF TGTGCCAGCAGTTCAGGGGGAACCTATAATTCACCCCTCCACTTT TRBV7-2 15 TRBJ1-6 TRBD1
CAISDPGTTYSYNEQFF TGTGCCATCAGTGATCCCGGGACAACTTACTCCTACAATGAGCAGTTCTTC TRBV10-3 17 TRBJ2-1 .
CASSQDGQGTYSPLHF TGTGCCAGCAGCCAAGATGGACAGGGGACTTATTCACCCCTCCACTTT TRBV4-2 16 TRBJ1-6 TRBD1
CASSALAGGEQFF TGTGCCAGCAGTGCCCTAGCGGGGGGTGAGCAGTTCTTC TRBV25-1 13 TRBJ2-1 TRBD2
CASSLGGGGTEAFF TGTGCCAGCAGCTTAGGAGGGGGCGGCACTGAAGCTTTCTTT TRBV7-2 14 TRBJ1-1 TRBD1
CASSLFGTGDYNEQFF TGCGCCAGCAGCTTGTTCGGGACAGGGGATTACAATGAGCAGTTCTTC TRBV5-1 16 TRBJ2-1 TRBD1